The 19 T cell receptor beta chains presented below share a single source sample, sequenced in a study of human T cells and chemical hapten exposure. Time point described: patch test 2, 6 weeks after DPC sensitization. Indicated treatment: therapeutic diphenylcyclopropenone sensitization with weekly scalp DPC. Each CDR3 protein is one row after TCRdb ran MiXCR on the RACE reads. The sample shows a few hundred thousand distinct CDR3 sequences, over 6% of them seen only once. The sequencing here drew on whole blood, taken in connection with sensitization to the hapten diphenylcyclopropenone (DPC). Receptors originate from a woman younger than 30 with alopecia areata. Some clones in this sample may be carry-over from other donors' samples.

Ten or more counts support this clonotype. This chain links TRBV12-3 or TRBV12-4 with TRBJ1-1; D is perhaps TRBD1 (6 bases). The CDR3 totals 14 residues. V was cut by 3 bases and J by 8 bases, with 16 bases left in between. The chain's CDR3 is CASSFRGQPIEAFF. DNA for the CDR3: TGTGCCAGCAGTTTCCGGGGGCAGCCTATAGAAGCTTTCTTT.

This rearrangement joins TRBV7-8 to TRBJ2-7, with D uncertain. V lost 2 bases, J lost 0 bases, and 11 bases lay in between. The CDR3 contains 15 residues. CDR1 and CDR2 from the germline V gene are SGHVS and FQNEAQ. In nucleotides, the CDR3 is TGTGCCAGCAGCTTAATGGAGCAGAGCTCCTACGAGCAGTACTTC. It specifies CASSLMEQSSYEQYF.

V gene TRBV23-1 combines with J gene TRBJ2-5, with a possible D match to TRBD2 (6 bases). TRBV23-1 is flagged as an ORF with uncertain function. V was cut by 1 base and J by 0 bases, with 9 bases left in between. This CDR3 comprises 15 residues. In DNA form, the CDR3 reads TGCGCCAGCAGTCAATTCTGCGGGGACCAAGAGACCCAGTACTTC. Translation: CASSQFCGDQETQYF.

This clonotype appeared a few times. The CDR3, as DNA: TGTGCCAGCAGTGAATTGTTCCGGGACCCGAGCCTGAATGAGCAGTTCTTC. This gives the protein CASSELFRDPSLNEQFF. The V gene is TRBV2, the J gene TRBJ2-1; D tentatively fits TRBD1 or TRBD2 (5 bases each). In germline, CDR1 is SNHLY, CDR2 FYNNEI. The V gene lost 2 bases and the J gene lost 7 bases, with 21 bases spanning the gap. This CDR3 is 17 amino acids long.

This clonotype has a handful of counts. This chain links TRBV6-1 with TRBJ2-3; D remains ambiguous. This CDR3 contains 17 residues. Germline V CDR1 and CDR2: MNHNS, SASEGT. V was shortened by 2 bases and J by 1 base, with 16 bases between the two germline ends. In DNA form, the CDR3 reads TGTGCCAGCAGTGAAAGACAAGTCATTTGGGGCACAGATACGCAGTATTTT. Translated: CASSERQVIWGTDTQYF.

V usage is TRBV27 and J usage is TRBJ2-3; no clear D gene. The CDR3 is 13 residues long. The germline gives CDR1 MNHEY, CDR2 SMNVEV (reference sequence). The V end lost 5 bases, the J end lost 0 bases, and 6 bases lay between the germline ends. The CDR3 nucleotides read TGTGCCAGCAGTCACCTGAGCACAGATACGCAGTATTTT. This translates into CASSHLSTDTQYF.

This clonotype was seen more than once but under ten times. The chain combines TRBV6-5 with TRBJ1-6; D remains unclear. CDR3 length equals 17 residues. V dropped 6 bases and J dropped 9 bases, with 24 bases sitting between them. Germline V lookup: CDR1 MNHEY, CDR2 SVGAGI. In DNA form, the CDR3 reads TGTGCCAGCAGCCTTATTCGGAGGCTGGAGCGTATTTCACCCCTCCACTTT. Its translation is CASSLIRRLERISPLHF.

This clonotype was observed at least ten times. The V gene is TRBV11-1, the J gene TRBJ1-1; possible D gene TRBD1, 6 bases. This CDR3 comprises 18 residues. CDR1 and CDR2 from the germline V gene are SGHAT and FQDESV (reference sequence). Trimming left V 0 bases short and J 3 bases short, with 20 bases between. CDR3 DNA sequence: TGTGCCAGCAGCTTAGCGCTGGGGGGCGCAAAGTCGGACACTGAAGCTTTCTTT. It specifies CASSLALGGAKSDTEAFF.

The chain has TRBV7-2 and TRBJ1-3; maybe TRBD1 (6 bases). There are 15 residues in the CDR3. V was clipped by 5 bases and J by 0 bases, with 11 bases between them. CDR1 is SGHTA, CDR2 FQGNSA, per germline. CDR3 sequence reads: CASSGGQFSGNTIYF. The DNA of the CDR3 is TGTGCCAGCAGCGGCGGACAGTTCTCTGGAAACACCATATATTTT.

This clonotype came up a few times. The chain couples TRBV7-2 to TRBJ2-3, with a weak D call TRBD1 (5 bases). The CDR3 runs 15 residues. Germline values: CDR1 SGHTA, CDR2 FQGNSA. Trimming pared 2 bases from V and 2 bases from J, leaving 11 bases between. CDR3 sequence (DNA): TGTGCCAGCAGCTTAAGGGGTCAGGTCACAGATACGCAGTATTTT. Translating gives CASSLRGQVTDTQYF.

This clonotype was recorded a few times. V is TRBV7-9 and J is TRBJ1-1, with D perhaps TRBD1 (6 bases). This CDR3 spans 13 amino acids. The V gene lost 6 bases and the J gene lost 1 base, with 9 bases spanning the gap. The germline gives CDR1 SEHNR, CDR2 FQNEAQ (reference sequence). The CDR3 DNA reads TGTGCCAGCAGGCTGACAGGGAACACTGAAGCTTTCTTT. Residues: CASRLTGNTEAFF.

This clonotype was recorded many times. V and J are TRBV3-1 and TRBJ1-1; no definite D call. Trimming took 3 bases from V and 4 from J, leaving 3 bases between them. Germline V lookup: CDR1 LGHDT, CDR2 YNNKEL (reference sequence). This CDR3 spans 11 amino acids. The CDR3 DNA follows: TGTGCCAGCAGCCAGCCCACTGAAGCTTTCTTT. It specifies CASSQPTEAFF.

This clonotype was picked up a small number of times. The chain links TRBV4-3 to TRBJ1-2; TRBD1 agrees at 9 bases. Germline V gene lookup returns CDR1 LGHNA and CDR2 YSLEER. The length of the CDR3 is 13 residues. The J segment lost 6 bases and the V segment lost 3 bases, leaving 2 bases of the junction unmatched. The CDR3 is CASSHGQGNGYTF. The CDR3 region has the DNA TGCGCCAGCAGCCACGGACAGGGGAATGGCTACACCTTC.

The rearrangement joins TRBV6-5 to TRBJ2-3; a weak D match, TRBD1 (6 bases). The CDR3 has 12 residues. The germline V gene encodes CDR1 MNHEY and CDR2 SVGAGI. The ends were cut back, 10 bases at V and 4 bases at J, with 12 bases in the middle. Here the CDR3 DNA reads TGTGCCACAAGGACAGAAGCAGATACGCAGTATTTT. As protein: CATRTEADTQYF.

This clonotype has a count of ten or more. The chain joins TRBV20-1 to TRBJ1-6, with no clear D. Trimming shortened V by 0 bases and J by 8 bases, and 14 bases separated the two germline ends. There are 15 residues in the CDR3. The germline gives CDR1 DFQATT, CDR2 SNEGSKA (reference sequence). This CDR3 reads CSARDSRPPYSPLHF. The CDR3 bases are TGCAGTGCTAGAGATTCGCGGCCACCGTATTCACCCCTCCACTTT.

This clonotype was found many times. The V gene is TRBV7-2, the J gene TRBJ1-4, with D uncertain. The CDR3 runs to 15 residues. Trimming removed 3 bases from V and 4 bases from J, with 12 bases in between. Germline CDR1 reads SGHTA; CDR2 reads FQGNSA. CDR3 DNA: TGTGCCAGCAGCTTCAGTTTAGGGAGTAATGAAAAACTGTTTTTT. It translates to CASSFSLGSNEKLFF.

This clonotype came up a few times. The chain employs TRBV3-1 and TRBJ2-7, with D hard to call. Between the trimmed V and J ends, which lost 0 bases and 6 bases, there was a span of 9 bases. CDR3 length: 13 residues. Germline V gene sequence: CDR1 LGHDT, CDR2 YNNKEL (reference sequence). The DNA for the CDR3 is TGTGCCAGCAGCCAAGAAAGGGTCGCCGAGCAGTACTTC. This sequence encodes CASSQERVAEQYF.

This clonotype was found many times. The CDR3 nucleotides read TGCGCCAGCAGCTTGGACCCCGTCAATGAAAAACTGTTTTTT. It yields the protein CASSLDPVNEKLFF. The chain couples TRBV5-1 to TRBJ1-4; D is undetermined. The germline gives CDR1 SGHRS, CDR2 YFSETQ. The ends were cut back, 0 bases at V and 5 bases at J, with 8 bases in the middle. The CDR3 is 14 amino acids.

This clonotype was seen repeatedly, ten times or more. This sequence joins TRBV11-2 and TRBJ1-6; the D is unclear. Germline V gene sequence: CDR1 SGHAT, CDR2 FQNNGV. The CDR3 is made up of 13 amino acids. V shed 4 bases and J shed 7 bases, with 8 bases lying between them. The CDR3 here is CASSSLTNSPLHF. The CDR3 region has the DNA TGTGCCAGCAGCTCCCTCACGAATTCACCCCTCCACTTT.